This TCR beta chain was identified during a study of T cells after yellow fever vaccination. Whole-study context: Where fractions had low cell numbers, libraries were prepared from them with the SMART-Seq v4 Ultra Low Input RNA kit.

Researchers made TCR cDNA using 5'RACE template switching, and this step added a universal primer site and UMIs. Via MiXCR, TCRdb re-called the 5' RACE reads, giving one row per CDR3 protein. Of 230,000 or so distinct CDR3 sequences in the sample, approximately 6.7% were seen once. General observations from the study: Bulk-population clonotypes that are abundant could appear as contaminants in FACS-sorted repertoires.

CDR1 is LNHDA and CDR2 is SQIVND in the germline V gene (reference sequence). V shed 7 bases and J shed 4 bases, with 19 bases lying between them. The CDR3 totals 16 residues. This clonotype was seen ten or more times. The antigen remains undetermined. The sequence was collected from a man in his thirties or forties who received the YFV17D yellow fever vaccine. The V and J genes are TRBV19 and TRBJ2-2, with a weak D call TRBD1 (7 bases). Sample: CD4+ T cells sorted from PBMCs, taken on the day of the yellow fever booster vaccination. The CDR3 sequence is CASTQGGALSTGELFF. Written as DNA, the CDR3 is TGTGCCAGTACTCAGGGGGGAGCTCTTAGCACCGGGGAGCTGTTTTTT. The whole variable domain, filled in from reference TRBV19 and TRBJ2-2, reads DGGITQSPKYLFRKEGQNVTLSCEQNLNHDAMYWYRQDPGQGLRLIYYSQIVNDFQKGDIAEGYSVSREKKESFPLTVTSAQKNPTAFYLCASTQGGALSTGELFFGEGSRLTVL.